This T cell receptor (beta chain) was recorded in a study of blood T cell repertoires in COVID-19. Sequencing used immunoSEQ multiplex PCR; TCRdb keeps in-frame clones, though not all of them. The table records 300,000 or so clones, approximately 92% of them present only once. CDR3 length: 15 amino acids. Germline loops: CDR1 LGHNA, CDR2 YSLEER. V gave up 6 bases and J gave up 8 bases; unmatched junction bases: 12. This chain joins TRBV4-3 and TRBJ2-1; 8 bases align to TRBD2. The source material was PBMCs or T cells enriched from blood (not recorded which). This TCR was sampled from a woman between 25 and 40 years old who had recovered from COVID-19. The CDR3 nucleotides are TGCGCCAGCAGTAAACACCAGCGGGAGACCGATGAGCAGTTCTTC. It translates to CASSKHQRETDEQFF.